This entry lists 32 T cell receptor beta chains sequenced from one sample in a study of identical twins. TCRdb re-called the 5' RACE reads with MiXCR, one entry per CDR3 protein. The sample shows about 900,000 distinct CDR3 sequences, 12% of them seen only once. This sample also appeared in a second study, on yellow fever vaccine responses in identical twins.

Sequences were obtained from PBMCs. All receptors derive from a woman between 18 and 29 years old in good health.

This clonotype was seen a few times. The V gene is TRBV3-1, the J gene TRBJ2-7; D unclear. CDR1 and CDR2 (germline): LGHDT, YNNKEL (reference sequence). The V and J ends lost 0 bases and 0 bases respectively, with 15 bases between them. The CDR3 sequence is 17 residues long. The CDR3 sequence: CASSQDGGGADSYEQYF. The CDR3 DNA follows: TGTGCCAGCAGCCAAGACGGTGGCGGTGCGGACTCCTACGAGCAGTACTTC.

This clonotype occurred once. V usage is TRBV11-2 and J usage is TRBJ2-3; D is undetermined. The germline V gene encodes CDR1 SGHAT and CDR2 FQNNGV. This CDR3 has 13 residues. Trimming took off 0 bases at V and 6 bases at J, with 7 bases between the two ends. CDR3 nucleotide sequence: TGTGCCAGCAGCTTAGATGCCCCCGATACGCAGTATTTT. Encoded protein: CASSLDAPDTQYF. Based on the CDR3 plus reference TRBV11-2 and TRBJ2-3, the full variable domain is EAGVAQSPRYKIIEKRQSVAFWCNPISGHATLYWYQQILGQGPKLLIQFQNNGVVDDSQLPKDRFSAERLKGVDSTLKIQPAKLEDSAVYLCASSLDAPDTQYFGPGTRLTVL.

This clonotype was recorded a few times. The chain recombines TRBV4-1 with TRBJ1-2; D may be TRBD1 (5 bases). The CDR3 covers 14 residues. Germline lookup yields CDR1 MGHRA and CDR2 YSYEKL. With 4 bases removed from V and 4 bases from J, the gap between germline ends came to 13 bases. The CDR3 DNA is TGCGCCAGCAGCCTTCCAGGGTGGCGCTATGGCTACACCTTC. This translates into CASSLPGWRYGYTF.

This clonotype was counted only a few times. This sequence joins TRBV9 and TRBJ2-3, with a weak D call TRBD1 (5 bases). Germline V gene lookup returns CDR1 SGDLS and CDR2 YYNGEE. V was pared by 1 base and J by 5 bases, with 14 bases between. This CDR3 comprises 15 residues. The CDR3 reads CASSVSGRAGDTQYF. The CDR3 nucleotides are TGTGCCAGCAGCGTATCGGGCAGGGCCGGAGATACGCAGTATTTT.

In this sample, this clonotype turned up a few times. The V call is TRBV28, the J call TRBJ2-1; D gene unclear. The CDR3 is made up of 17 amino acids. V was cut by 2 bases and J by 3 bases, with 17 bases left in between. Germline V gene data show CDR1 as MDHEN and CDR2 as SYDVKM. In DNA form, the CDR3 reads TGTGCCAGCAGTTTAAGTAGTACAGCCAACGGCTACAATGAGCAGTTCTTC. Translating gives CASSLSSTANGYNEQFF.

This clonotype was counted only a few times. V gene TRBV9 combines with J gene TRBJ2-1, with D tentatively TRBD2 (6 bases). Trimming took off 10 bases at V and 5 bases at J, with 19 bases between the two ends. The CDR3 is 14 amino acids. Germline CDR1 SGDLS, CDR2 YYNGEE. Here the CDR3 reads CAAGPGAEDNEQFF. Written as DNA, the CDR3 is TGTGCCGCGGGGCCTGGGGCAGAAGACAATGAGCAGTTCTTC. The complete variable domain, with remaining parts taken from reference TRBV9 and TRBJ2-1, reads DSGVTQTPKHLITATGQRVTLRCSPRSGDLSVYWYQQSLDQGLQFLIQYYNGEERAKGNILERFSAQQFPDLHSELNLSSLELGDSALYFCAAGPGAEDNEQFFGPGTRLTVL.

This clonotype was observed a handful of times. V is TRBV28 and J is TRBJ1-2; no firm D call. Looked up from germline, CDR1 is MDHEN and CDR2 is SYDVKM. This CDR3 is 12 amino acids long. V was clipped by 6 bases and J by 8 bases, with 13 bases between them. CDR3 in DNA: TGTGCCAGCAGGTTGTTGGAGCGCGGCTACACCTTC. It yields the protein CASRLLERGYTF.

This clonotype was seen at least ten times. The chain recombines TRBV29-1 with TRBJ2-5; 9 nucleotides match TRBD2. V was clipped by 3 bases and J by 3 bases; unmatched bases: 5. The CDR3 spans 14 residues. Germline V gene sequence: CDR1 SQVTM, CDR2 ANQGSEA. The CDR3 nucleotides are TGCAGCGTTGAGAAGGGACTAGCAGAAGAGACCCAGTACTTC. Translating it yields CSVEKGLAEETQYF. The whole variable domain, remainder taken from reference TRBV29-1 and TRBJ2-5, is SAVISQKPSRDICQRGTSLTIQCQVDSQVTMMFWYRQQPGQSLTLIATANQGSEATYESGFVIDKFPISRPNLTFSTLTVSNMSPEDSSIYLCSVEKGLAEETQYFGPGTRLLVL.

This chain links TRBV2 with TRBJ2-7, with 10 bases fitting TRBD2. This CDR3 comprises 16 residues. The germline V gene encodes CDR1 SNHLY and CDR2 FYNNEI. V was clipped by 2 bases and J by 0 bases; unmatched bases: 4. The CDR3 spells CASSEWVAGGSYEQYF. The CDR3 DNA is TGTGCCAGCAGTGAATGGGTAGCGGGAGGCTCCTACGAGCAGTACTTC. Full variable domain (rest looked up from reference TRBV2 and TRBJ2-7): EPEVTQTPSHQVTQMGQEVILRCVPISNHLYFYWYRQILGQKVEFLVSFYNNEISEKSEIFDDQFSVERPDGSNFTLKIRSTKLEDSAMYFCASSEWVAGGSYEQYFGPGTRLTVT.

In its sample, this clonotype was seen a few times. The rearrangement joins TRBV14 to TRBJ2-7, with TRBD1 as a possible D gene (5 bases). The CDR3 consists of 15 residues. Germline-derived CDR1 and CDR2 are SGHDN and FVKESK. With 0 bases removed from V and 3 bases from J, the gap between germline ends came to 12 bases. CDR3 loop: CASSQDSGRVYEQYF. DNA of the CDR3: TGTGCCAGCAGCCAAGATTCGGGCAGGGTCTACGAGCAGTACTTC.

The genes are TRBV28 and TRBJ2-1; D is uncertain. CDR1 is MDHEN and CDR2 is SYDVKM in the germline V gene. Between the trimmed V and J ends, which lost 6 bases and 9 bases, there was a span of 24 bases. This CDR3 has 16 amino acids. CDR3 in amino acids: CASRLYGLPPHSEQFF. CDR3 coding DNA: TGTGCCAGCAGACTTTACGGCCTCCCTCCCCATAGTGAGCAGTTCTTC. Together with reference TRBV28 and TRBJ2-1, the CDR3 gives the full variable domain: DVKVTQSSRYLVKRTGEKVFLECVQDMDHENMFWYRQDPGLGLRLIYFSYDVKMKEKGDIPEGYSVSREKKERFSLILESASTNQTSMYLCASRLYGLPPHSEQFFGPGTRLTVL.

The chain has TRBV20-1 and TRBJ1-1, with 9 bases matching TRBD1. The CDR3 spans 16 residues. The germline V gene has CDR1 DFQATT and CDR2 SNEGSKA (reference sequence). With 0 bases clipped from V and 5 bases from J, the junction kept 10 bases outside the gene matches. CDR3 DNA: TGCAGTGCTAGAGAGTCCCCACAGGGGGCAAATACTGAAGCTTTCTTT. Amino acids: CSARESPQGANTEAFF.

This chain connects TRBV24-1 to TRBJ2-5; D might be TRBD2 (6 bases). This CDR3 is 14 amino acids long. Germline V gives CDR1 KGHDR, CDR2 SFDVKD. With 0 bases removed from V and 5 bases from J, the gap between germline ends came to 9 bases. The CDR3 here is CATSDLGGQETQYF. The CDR3, as DNA: TGTGCCACCAGTGATTTGGGAGGGCAGGAGACCCAGTACTTC.

The chain links TRBV12-3 or TRBV12-4 to TRBJ2-7; D uncertain. The CDR3 totals 15 residues. The V end was cut by 7 bases, the J end by 7 bases, with 23 bases between. As DNA, the CDR3 is TGTGCCAGCACCCACCGCCTCTCACCCGTGAGGGAGCAGTACTTC. This translates into CASTHRLSPVREQYF.

The DNA of the CDR3 is TGTGCCAGCAGCTTAAGACAGGGTGGGATGACAGATACGCAGTATTTT. Amino acids: CASSLRQGGMTDTQYF. This chain joins TRBV7-2 and TRBJ2-3; 7 bases agree with TRBD1. J was trimmed by 3 bases and V by 2 bases; bases with no gene match: 8. The CDR3 length is 16 residues. Germline CDR1 SGHTA, CDR2 FQGNSA.

This chain connects TRBV7-2 to TRBJ2-1; D tentatively reads TRBD1 or TRBD2 (5 bases each). This CDR3 is built from 15 residues. Germline V CDR1 and CDR2: SGHTA, FQGNSA. With 4 bases removed from V and 6 bases from J, the gap between germline ends came to 16 bases. The CDR3 sequence is CASSWGSLGPNEQFF. CDR3 sequence (DNA): TGTGCCAGCAGCTGGGGGTCGTTAGGGCCCAATGAGCAGTTCTTC.

This clonotype was observed a handful of times. The genes are TRBV6-1 and TRBJ2-1, with 11 bases that match TRBD2. The trim removed 2 bases at V and 1 base at J, leaving 13 bases unmatched. Germline CDR1 is MNHNS and CDR2 is SASEGT. The CDR3 loop spans 20 amino acids. CDR3: CASSEQLAGEPHGSYNEQFF. The CDR3 DNA follows: TGTGCCAGCAGTGAACAACTAGCGGGAGAACCTCACGGGTCCTACAATGAGCAGTTCTTC.

This clonotype was detected a few times. The chain has TRBV28 and TRBJ2-5, with D perhaps matching TRBD2 (5 bases). Trimming removed 8 bases from V and 5 bases from J, with 21 bases in between. The CDR3 has 15 amino acids. Germline CDR1 and CDR2: MDHEN and SYDVKM. CDR3 region: CASQTQAATTETQYF. The CDR3, as DNA: TGTGCCAGCCAAACTCAAGCGGCAACTACTGAGACCCAGTACTTC.

This clonotype was picked up a small number of times. The chain combines TRBV28 with TRBJ2-7, with D maybe TRBD2 (5 bases). This CDR3 comprises 12 residues. Trimming shortened V by 3 bases and J by 6 bases, and 9 bases separated the two germline ends. Germline V gene data show CDR1 as MDHEN and CDR2 as SYDVKM. The CDR3 DNA is TGTGCCAGCAGTTTTCGAGCGGCCGAGCAGTACTTC. Its translation is CASSFRAAEQYF.

The rearrangement links TRBV20-1 to TRBJ2-5, with 13 positions matching TRBD2. The ends lost 6 bases at V and 5 bases at J; junction bases unmatched: 6. The CDR3 has 14 residues. The germline CDR1 and CDR2 sequences are DFQATT and SNEGSKA (reference sequence). CDR3 loop: CSAGLAGAGETQYF. The CDR3 nucleotides are TGCAGTGCCGGACTAGCGGGGGCGGGGGAGACCCAGTACTTC.

There are a few counts of this clonotype. The V and J genes are TRBV27 and TRBJ2-6, with D possibly being TRBD2 (5 bases). CDR3 length: 17 residues. Germline V gene data show CDR1 as MNHEY and CDR2 as SMNVEV (reference sequence). Between the trimmed V and J ends, which lost 6 bases and 0 bases, there was a span of 15 bases. The CDR3 sequence: CASRPGNNFSGANVLTF. The CDR3 coding sequence is TGTGCCAGCAGACCCGGGAATAACTTCTCTGGGGCCAACGTCCTGACTTTC.

The V call is TRBV20-1, the J call TRBJ2-5, with a weak D call TRBD1 (7 bases). The V end lost 3 bases, the J end lost 3 bases, and 17 bases lay between the germline ends. This CDR3 has 15 amino acids. In germline, CDR1 is DFQATT, CDR2 SNEGSKA (reference sequence). The CDR3 region has the DNA TGCAGTGCTAGGGGGGCTCGGGGGACAGAAGAGACCCAGTACTTC. It encodes CSARGARGTEETQYF.

This clonotype was found many times. This chain uses TRBV29-1 with TRBJ2-1, with 10 positions matching TRBD2. This CDR3 has 14 residues. The germline V gene has CDR1 SQVTM and CDR2 ANQGSEA. V was clipped by 7 bases and J by 8 bases; unmatched bases: 11. The CDR3 is CSALGLAGVDEQFF. For the CDR3, the DNA is TGCAGCGCTCTGGGGCTAGCGGGAGTTGATGAGCAGTTCTTC.

Only a few counts were recorded for this clonotype. The rearrangement links TRBV10-3 to TRBJ2-4; D possibly corresponds to TRBD2 (5 bases). This CDR3 has 16 residues. From germline, CDR1 is ENHRY and CDR2 SYGVKD. V was trimmed by 2 bases and J by 0 bases, leaving 11 bases between them. In DNA form, the CDR3 reads TGTGCCATCAGTGAGGTTTTTGCGGGAGCCAAAAACATTCAGTACTTC. Its translation: CAISEVFAGAKNIQYF.

This chain links TRBV7-9 with TRBJ2-7, with TRBD1 matching 7 bases. The CDR3 sequence is 15 residues long. V shed 5 bases, J shed 0 bases, and the junction held 7 bases outside the gene matches. Germline V gives CDR1 SEHNR, CDR2 FQNEAQ (reference sequence). CDR3 DNA: TGTGCCAGCAGCCTCACGACAGGGAACTCCTACGAGCAGTACTTC. Its protein is CASSLTTGNSYEQYF.

This clonotype has just a few counts. The genes are TRBV11-2 and TRBJ1-4; D is ambiguous. Trimming cost V 7 bases and J 6 bases, with 15 bases left between them. The CDR3 runs to 14 residues. Looked up from germline, CDR1 is SGHAT and CDR2 is FQNNGV. CDR3 coding DNA: TGTGCCAGCACCGCGGCGGGGTCAGATGAAAAACTGTTTTTT. Its translation: CASTAAGSDEKLFF.

The sample holds a few counts of this clonotype. The rearrangement links TRBV7-6 to TRBJ1-1; no firm D call. The V end lost 8 bases, the J end lost 6 bases, and 16 bases lay between the germline ends. CDR1 is SGHVS, CDR2 FNYEAQ, per germline. This CDR3 region has 13 residues. The CDR3 region is CASEEGVGAEAFF. Here the CDR3 DNA reads TGTGCCAGCGAGGAGGGCGTGGGCGCTGAAGCTTTCTTT.

This clonotype was detected many times. The germline gene is not matched at one end of the junction; a read error may be the cause. The gene calls are TRBV9 and TRBJ2-1, with a weak D call TRBD2 (6 bases). CDR3 size: 14 residues. Germline values: CDR1 SGDLS, CDR2 YYNGEE. Here the CDR3 reads CASSVGSSYNEQFF. The CDR3 bases are TGCGCCAGCAGTGTCGGGAGCTCCTACAATGAGCAGTTCTTC. The whole variable domain, filled in from reference TRBV9 and TRBJ2-1, reads DSGVTQTPKHLITATGQRVTLRCSPRSGDLSVYWYQQSLDQGLQFLIQYYNGEERAKGNILERFSAQQFPDLHSELNLSSLELGDSALYFCASSVGSSYNEQFFGPGTRLTVL.

The sample holds many counts of this clonotype. The chain links TRBV28 to TRBJ2-7; D not resolved. The germline gives CDR1 MDHEN, CDR2 SYDVKM. The V end lost 5 bases, the J end lost 4 bases, and 3 bases lay between the germline ends. The CDR3 runs 10 residues. This CDR3 reads CASSKYEQYF. DNA for the CDR3: TGTGCCAGCAGTAAGTACGAGCAGTACTTC.

The sample holds a few counts of this clonotype. This chain joins TRBV24-1 and TRBJ2-2, with TRBD2 identical over 9 bases. The length of the CDR3 is 16 residues. Germline trimming cut 6 bases from V and 0 bases from J; bases unmatched to any gene: 4. Per germline, CDR1 KGHDR and CDR2 SFDVKD. In DNA, the CDR3 is TGTGCCACCAGTTTAGCGGGAGCCGCGAACACCGGGGAGCTGTTTTTT. It encodes CATSLAGAANTGELFF.

The rearrangement uses TRBV6-1 and TRBJ2-3; 12 nucleotides agree with TRBD1. CDR1 and CDR2 (germline): MNHNS, SASEGT. CDR3 length: 17 amino acids. V shed 6 bases, J shed 4 bases, and the junction held 11 bases outside the gene matches. The CDR3 loop is CASRTTLGTGGADTQYF. As DNA, the CDR3 is TGTGCCAGCAGAACAACACTCGGGACAGGGGGCGCAGATACGCAGTATTTT.

V gene TRBV29-1 combines with J gene TRBJ2-6; D is ambiguous. Germline-derived CDR1 and CDR2 are SQVTM and ANQGSEA. The CDR3 is 13 amino acids. The V end was cut by 6 bases, the J end by 0 bases, with 6 bases between. The CDR3 loop reads CSVSSSGANVLTF. In nucleotides, the CDR3 is TGCAGCGTGTCTAGCTCTGGGGCCAACGTCCTGACTTTC.